This record covers a single T cell receptor (beta chain). Through a sample-barcoded 5' primer and a J-beta primer mix, a second PCR was run for about 7 to 12 cycles. TCRdb fed the 5' RACE reads into MiXCR, producing one record per CDR3 protein. Among roughly 800,000 distinct CDR3 sequences, 58% were seen once, and the ten largest hold roughly 22%. This sample is part of a study of blood T cells in healthy people across ages. The V gene lost 3 bases and the J gene lost 3 bases, with 12 bases spanning the gap. The CDR3 is 13 residues long. From germline, CDR1 is DFQATT and CDR2 SNEGSKA (reference sequence).

V gene TRBV20-1 combines with J gene TRBJ2-7; TRBD1 is a possible D gene (5 bases). The sequence came from a young man in good health. The sequencing input was blood. The CDR3 is CSARTAADYEQYF. The CDR3 nucleotides read TGCAGTGCTAGGACAGCCGCCGACTACGAGCAGTACTTC.